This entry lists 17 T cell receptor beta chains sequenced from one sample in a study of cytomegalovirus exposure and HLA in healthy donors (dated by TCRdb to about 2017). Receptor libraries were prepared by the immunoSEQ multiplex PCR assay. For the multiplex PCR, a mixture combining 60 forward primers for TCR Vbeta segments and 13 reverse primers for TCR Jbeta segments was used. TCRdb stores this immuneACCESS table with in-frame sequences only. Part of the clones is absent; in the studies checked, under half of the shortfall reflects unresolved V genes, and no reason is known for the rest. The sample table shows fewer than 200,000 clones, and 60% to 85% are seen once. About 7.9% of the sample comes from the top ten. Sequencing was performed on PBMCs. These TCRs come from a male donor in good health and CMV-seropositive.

Here the CDR3 DNA reads TGCGCCAGCAGCTGGATTCCTACAGGTCCGATTAATTCACCCCTCCACTTT. Encoded protein: CASSWIPTGPINSPLHF. V gene TRBV5-1 combines with J gene TRBJ1-6; D might be TRBD1 (5 bases). V dropped 3 bases and J dropped 6 bases, with 19 bases sitting between them. CDR3 length equals 17 residues. The germline V gene encodes CDR1 SGHRS and CDR2 YFSETQ.

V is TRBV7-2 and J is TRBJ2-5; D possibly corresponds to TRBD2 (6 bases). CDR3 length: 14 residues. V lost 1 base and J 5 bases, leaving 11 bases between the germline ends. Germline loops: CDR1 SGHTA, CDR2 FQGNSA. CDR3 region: CASSLGAGGETQYF. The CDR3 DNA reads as TGTGCCAGCAGCTTAGGGGCAGGAGGGGAGACCCAGTACTTC.

CDR3 nucleotide sequence: TGTGCCAGCAGCGGGATGGGGGGACGGGTAGGTGGCTACACCTTC. Translated, it gives CASSGMGGRVGGYTF. The V call is TRBV9, the J call TRBJ1-2; tentatively, D is TRBD1 (5 bases). Germline CDR1 SGDLS, CDR2 YYNGEE. This CDR3 contains 15 residues. Trimming removed 3 bases at V and 7 bases at J, with 19 bases between.

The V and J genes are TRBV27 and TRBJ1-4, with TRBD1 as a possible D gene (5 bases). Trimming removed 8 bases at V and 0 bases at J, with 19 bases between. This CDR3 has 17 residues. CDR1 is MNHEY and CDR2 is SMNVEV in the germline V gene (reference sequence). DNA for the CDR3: TGTGCCAGCTCCCTGGTGGGGGGTTATGCAACTAATGAAAAACTGTTTTTT. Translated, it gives CASSLVGGYATNEKLFF. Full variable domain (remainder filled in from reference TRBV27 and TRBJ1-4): EAQVTQNPRYLITVTGKKLTVTCSQNMNHEYMSWYRQDPGLGLRQIYYSMNVEVTDKGDVPEGYKVSRKEKRNFPLILESPSPNQTSLYFCASSLVGGYATNEKLFFGSGTQLSVL.

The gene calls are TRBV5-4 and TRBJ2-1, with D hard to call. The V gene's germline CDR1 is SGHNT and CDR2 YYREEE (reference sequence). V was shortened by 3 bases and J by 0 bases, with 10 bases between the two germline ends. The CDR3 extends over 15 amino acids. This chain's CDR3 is CASSSQYSSYNEQFF. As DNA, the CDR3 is TGTGCCAGCAGCTCACAATACAGCTCCTACAATGAGCAGTTCTTC.

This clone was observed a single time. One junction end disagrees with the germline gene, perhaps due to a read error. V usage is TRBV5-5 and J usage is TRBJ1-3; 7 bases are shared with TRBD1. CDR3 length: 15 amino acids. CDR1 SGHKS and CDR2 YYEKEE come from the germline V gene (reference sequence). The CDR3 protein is CANSPDRPSGNTIYF. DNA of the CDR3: TGTGCCAACAGCCCGGACAGGCCGTCCGGAAACACCATATATTTT.

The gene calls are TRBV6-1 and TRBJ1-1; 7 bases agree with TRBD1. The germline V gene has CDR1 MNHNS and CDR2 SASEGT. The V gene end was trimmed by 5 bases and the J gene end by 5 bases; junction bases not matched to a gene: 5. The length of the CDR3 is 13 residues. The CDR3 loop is CASSRGRGTEAFF. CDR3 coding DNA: TGTGCCAGCAGTAGGGGGCGAGGGACTGAAGCTTTCTTT.

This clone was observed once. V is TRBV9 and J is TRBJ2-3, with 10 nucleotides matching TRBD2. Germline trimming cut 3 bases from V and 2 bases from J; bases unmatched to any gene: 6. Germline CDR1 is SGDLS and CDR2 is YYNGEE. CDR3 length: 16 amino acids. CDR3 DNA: TGTGCCAGCAGCGAAGGGACTAGCGCCAACACAGATACGCAGTATTTT. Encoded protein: CASSEGTSANTDTQYF.

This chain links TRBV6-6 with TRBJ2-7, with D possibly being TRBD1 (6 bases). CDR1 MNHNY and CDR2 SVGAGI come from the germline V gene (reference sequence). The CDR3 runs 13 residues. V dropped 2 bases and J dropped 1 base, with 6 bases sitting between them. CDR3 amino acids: CASSYGQSYEQYF. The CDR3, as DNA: TGTGCCAGCAGTTACGGACAGTCCTACGAGCAGTACTTC.

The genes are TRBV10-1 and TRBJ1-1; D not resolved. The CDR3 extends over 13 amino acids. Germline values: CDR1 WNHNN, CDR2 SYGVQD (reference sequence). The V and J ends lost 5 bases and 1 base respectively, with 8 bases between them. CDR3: CASSLRQNTEAFF. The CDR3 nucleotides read TGCGCCAGCAGTCTCCGACAGAACACTGAAGCTTTCTTT.

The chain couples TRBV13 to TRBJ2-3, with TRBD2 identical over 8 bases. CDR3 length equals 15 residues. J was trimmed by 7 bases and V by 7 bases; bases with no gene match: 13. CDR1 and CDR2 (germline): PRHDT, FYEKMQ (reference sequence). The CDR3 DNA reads TGTGCCAGCACCACCTGGGGGCGGGGGGCAAATACGCAGTATTTT. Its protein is CASTTWGRGANTQYF.

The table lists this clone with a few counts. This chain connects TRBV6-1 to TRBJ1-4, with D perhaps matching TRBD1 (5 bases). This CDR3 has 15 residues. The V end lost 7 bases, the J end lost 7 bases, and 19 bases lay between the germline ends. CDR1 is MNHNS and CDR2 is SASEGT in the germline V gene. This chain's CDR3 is CASTPRQGASEKLFF. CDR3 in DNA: TGTGCCAGCACCCCCCGGCAAGGGGCGAGTGAAAAACTGTTTTTT.

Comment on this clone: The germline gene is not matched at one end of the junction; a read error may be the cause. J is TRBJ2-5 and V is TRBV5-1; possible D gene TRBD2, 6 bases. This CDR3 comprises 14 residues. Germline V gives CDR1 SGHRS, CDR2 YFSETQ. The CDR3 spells CASCLGGGQETQYF. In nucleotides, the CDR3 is TGCGCCAGCTGCTTAGGTGGAGGGCAAGAGACCCAGTACTTC.

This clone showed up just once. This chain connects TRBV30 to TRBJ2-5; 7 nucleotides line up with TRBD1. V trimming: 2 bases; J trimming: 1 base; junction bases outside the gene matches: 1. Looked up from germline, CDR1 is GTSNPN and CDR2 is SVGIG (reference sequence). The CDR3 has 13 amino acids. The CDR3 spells CAWSKGAQETQYF. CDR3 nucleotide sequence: TGTGCCTGGAGTAAGGGGGCCCAAGAGACCCAGTACTTC.

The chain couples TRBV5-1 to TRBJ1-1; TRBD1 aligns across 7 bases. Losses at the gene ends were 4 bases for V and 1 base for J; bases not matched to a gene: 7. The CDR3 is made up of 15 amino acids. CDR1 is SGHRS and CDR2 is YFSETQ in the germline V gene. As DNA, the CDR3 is TGCGCCAGCAGCCCCGGTTGGGACAGGAACACTGAAGCTTTCTTT. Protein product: CASSPGWDRNTEAFF.

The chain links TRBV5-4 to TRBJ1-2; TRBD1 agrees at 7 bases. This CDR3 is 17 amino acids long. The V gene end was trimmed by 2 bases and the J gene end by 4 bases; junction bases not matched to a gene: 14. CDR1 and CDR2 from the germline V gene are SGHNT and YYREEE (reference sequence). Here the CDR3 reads CASSFPGQSNAGYGYTF. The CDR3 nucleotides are TGTGCCAGCAGCTTTCCGGGACAGTCCAACGCGGGCTATGGCTACACCTTC.

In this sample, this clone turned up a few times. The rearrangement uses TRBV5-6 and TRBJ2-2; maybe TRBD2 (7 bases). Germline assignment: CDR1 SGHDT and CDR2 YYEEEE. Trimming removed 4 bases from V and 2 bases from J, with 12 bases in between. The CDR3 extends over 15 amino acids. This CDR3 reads CASSATGGNTGELFF. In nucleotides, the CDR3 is TGTGCCAGCAGCGCGACGGGGGGCAACACCGGGGAGCTGTTTTTT. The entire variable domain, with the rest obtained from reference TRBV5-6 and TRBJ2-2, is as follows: DAGVTQSPTHLIKTRGQQVTLRCSPKSGHDTVSWYQQALGQGPQFIFQYYEEEERQRGNFPDRFSGHQFPNYSSELNVNALLLGDSALYLCASSATGGNTGELFFGEGSRLTVL.